This is a list of T cell receptor beta chains from one sample in a study of OX40 agonist ivuxolimab in advanced cancers. Some clones are missing from TCRdb's copy, which holds only in-frame ones; the method was immunoSEQ multiplex PCR. The table shows under 150,000 clones, with less than 95% occurring only once. The sequences come from CD4+ or CD8+ T cells sorted from blood, collected in a trial of the OX40 agonist ivuxolimab. The source is an adult with an advanced solid tumor such as melanoma, head and neck, liver or kidney cancer. Both conserved end residues are part of each CDR3. The D gene is left open where the match is weak. Some rows have no size entry. The others give once, few or many, or a class for an expanded clone.

17 TRBD1 TRBJ2-3 TRBV6-4 NA CASSDSGTGSIADTQYF TGTGCCAGCAGTGACTCCGGGACAGGGTCGATTGCGGATACGCAGTATTTT
15 NA TRBJ2-3 TRBV5-1 NA CASSTFQPRVDTQYF TGCGCCAGCTCCACCTTTCAGCCCCGTGTGGATACGCAGTATTTT
12 NA TRBJ2-1 TRBV30 NA CACEYRADEQFF TGTGCCTGTGAATATAGGGCGGATGAGCAGTTCTTC
15 TRBD2 TRBJ2-7 TRBV19 NA CASRGLAGDDDEQYF TGTGCCAGTAGGGGACTAGCGGGAGACGACGACGAGCAGTACTTC
16 TRBD1 TRBJ2-3 TRBV11-2 NA CASTLRGPLLADTQYF TGTGCCAGCACCCTCAGGGGGCCTTTGTTGGCAGATACGCAGTATTTT
15 NA TRBJ2-5 TRBV27 NA CASSSSPGLQETQYF TGTGCCAGCAGTTCTTCCCCGGGGCTCCAAGAGACCCAGTACTTC
15 NA TRBJ1-1 TRBV5-1 NA CASSPTDAGGTEAFF TGCGCCAGCAGCCCTACGGACGCGGGAGGGACTGAAGCTTTCTTT
14 NA TRBJ2-7 TRBV2 NA CATSGDREVYEQYF TGTGCCACCTCAGGTGACAGGGAGGTCTACGAGCAGTACTTC
16 TRBD1 TRBJ2-7 TRBV7-9 once CASSLATGGKSYEQYF TGTGCCAGCAGCTTAGCTACAGGGGGCAAGTCCTACGAGCAGTACTTC
15 TRBD2 TRBJ2-4 TRBV6-5 NA CASSRTSGSGYIQYF TGTGCCAGCAGTCGGACTAGCGGGAGTGGATACATTCAGTACTTC
13 NA TRBJ2-7 TRBV15 NA CATSRVSEYEQYF TGTGCCACCAGCAGAGTATCGGAGTACGAGCAGTACTTC
13 NA TRBJ1-1 TRBV7-8 NA CASSPDKNTEAFF TGTGCCAGCAGCCCAGACAAGAACACTGAAGCTTTCTTT
12 NA TRBJ1-6 TRBV7-3 NA CASSSDNSPLHF TGTGCCAGCAGCTCAGATAATTCACCCCTCCACTTT
15 NA TRBJ2-3 TRBV7-2 NA CASSFSRLETDTQYF TGTGCCAGCAGCTTTAGCCGACTAGAGACAGATACGCAGTATTTT
15 NA TRBJ2-5 TRBV5-4 NA CASSPGGSGQETQYF TGTGCCAGCAGCCCCGGGGGTAGCGGCCAAGAGACCCAGTACTTC
15 NA TRBJ2-5 TRBV5-4 once CASSFDGGPQETQYF TGTGCCAGCAGCTTTGATGGGGGGCCCCAAGAGACCCAGTACTTC
10 NA TRBJ1-1 TRBV19 NA CASSGTEAFF TGTGCCAGTAGCGGGACTGAAGCTTTCTTT
18 TRBD2 TRBJ2-1 TRBV30 NA CALGGAWRDLNSYNEQFF TGTGCCCTGGGAGGGGCGTGGCGGGACCTCAACTCCTACAATGAGCAGTTCTTC
15 NA TRBJ2-7 TRBV18 NA CASSPVSGSYGEQYF TGTGCCAGCTCGCCCGTCAGCGGCTCCTATGGGGAGCAGTACTTC
15 TRBD2 TRBJ2-7 TRBV5-1 NA CASSLIEAGAYEQYF TGCGCCAGCAGCCTGATCGAGGCGGGAGCCTACGAGCAGTACTTC
16 NA TRBJ1-4 TRBV19 NA CASSGPSTEFNEKLFF TGTGCCAGTAGTGGCCCTTCGACGGAATTTAATGAAAAACTGTTTTTT
15 NA TRBJ1-2 TRBV6-5 NA CASSYSERSNYGYTF TGTGCCAGCAGTTACTCGGAAAGATCTAACTATGGCTACACCTTC
15 NA TRBJ1-1 TRBV5-4 NA CASSPSNARDTEAFF TGTGCCAGCAGCCCCAGCAATGCCCGGGACACTGAAGCTTTCTTT